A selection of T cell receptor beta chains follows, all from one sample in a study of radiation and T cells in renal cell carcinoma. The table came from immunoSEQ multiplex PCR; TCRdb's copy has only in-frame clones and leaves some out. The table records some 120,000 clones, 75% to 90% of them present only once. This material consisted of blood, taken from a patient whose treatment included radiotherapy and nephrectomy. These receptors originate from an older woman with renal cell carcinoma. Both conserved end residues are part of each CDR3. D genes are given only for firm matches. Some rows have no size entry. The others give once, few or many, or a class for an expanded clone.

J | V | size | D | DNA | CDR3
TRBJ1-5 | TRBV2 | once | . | TGTGCCAGCAGTGAAAGTAGAAGTAGAGGTTTACAGCCCCAGCATTTT | CASSESRSRGLQPQHF
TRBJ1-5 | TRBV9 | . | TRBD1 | TGTGCCAGCAGCGGACAGGGTAAGAGCAATCAGCCCCAGCATTTT | CASSGQGKSNQPQHF
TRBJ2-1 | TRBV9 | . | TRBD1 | TGTGCCAGCAGCGGTGGACAGGGGGCCGGGTCCTACAATGAGCAGTTCTTC | CASSGGQGAGSYNEQFF
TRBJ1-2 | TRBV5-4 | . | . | TGTGCCAGCAGCCCGGGGGGGGGTAACTATGGCTACACCTTC | CASSPGGGNYGYTF
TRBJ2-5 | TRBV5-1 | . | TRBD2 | TGCGCCAGCAGCGGGGGACTAGCGGGGGCCGAGACCCAGTACTTC | CASSGGLAGAETQYF
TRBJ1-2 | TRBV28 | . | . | TGTGCCAGCAGTTTTGGAGGGAACTATGGCTACACCTTC | CASSFGGNYGYTF
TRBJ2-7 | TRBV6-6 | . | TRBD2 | TGTGCCAGCAGGATTGGAGCGGGAGTAATAGGCGAGCAGTACTTC | CASRIGAGVIGEQYF
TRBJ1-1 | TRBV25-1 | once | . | TGTGCCAGCAGTGAATGGCGATCCATGAACACTGAAGCTTTCTTT | CASSEWRSMNTEAFF
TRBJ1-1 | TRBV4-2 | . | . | TGTGCCAGCAGCCAAGGCCAAACAAGCTCCTCATCGAACACTGAAGCTTTCTTT | CASSQGQTSSSSNTEAFF
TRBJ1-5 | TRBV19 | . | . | TGTGCCAGTAGTATAGGGGGCACAGGGCCCCAGCATTTT | CASSIGGTGPQHF
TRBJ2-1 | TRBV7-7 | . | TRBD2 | TGTGCTAGCAGCTTAGGACTAGCGGGAGTCGATGAGCAGTTCTTC | CASSLGLAGVDEQFF
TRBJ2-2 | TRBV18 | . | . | TGTGCCAGCTCACCAAAGCGCCCGGACCACACCGGGGAGCTGTTTTTT | CASSPKRPDHTGELFF
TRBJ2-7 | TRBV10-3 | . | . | TGTGCCATCAGTGACACGGGCGCCTCCGAGCAGTACTTC | CAISDTGASEQYF
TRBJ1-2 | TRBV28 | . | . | TGTGCCAGCAGTTTTGGTCAGGGGAGAGGCTACACCTTC | CASSFGQGRGYTF
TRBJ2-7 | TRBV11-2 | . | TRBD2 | TGTGCCAGCAGAATAATAGCGGGAGAGAGGTACGAGCAGTACTTC | CASRIIAGERYEQYF
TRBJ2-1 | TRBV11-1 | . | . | TGTGCCAGCAGCTTAGCGCCGTACAATGAGCAGTTCTTC | CASSLAPYNEQFF
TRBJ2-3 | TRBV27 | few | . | TGTGCCAGCAGCCACAGAGCTAGCACAGATACGCAGTATTTT | CASSHRASTDTQYF
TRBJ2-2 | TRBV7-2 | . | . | TGTGCCAGCAGCTACGACAGGCGGGCTGGGGAGCTGTTTTTT | CASSYDRRAGELFF
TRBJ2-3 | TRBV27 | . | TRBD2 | TGTGCCAGCAGCCGTCTAGCGGGGGGGCCTATAGATACGCAGTATTTT | CASSRLAGGPIDTQYF
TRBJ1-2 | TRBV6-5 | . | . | TGTGCCAGCACCCTAGGGCCGAACTATGGCTACACCTTC | CASTLGPNYGYTF
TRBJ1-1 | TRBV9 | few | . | TGTGCCAGCAGCTCTGGAGGGATATCGAACACTGAAGCTTTCTTT | CASSSGGISNTEAFF
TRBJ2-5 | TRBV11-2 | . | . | TGTGCCAGCAGCTTAGGTCGTGCTCTGGAGACCCAGTACTTC | CASSLGRALETQYF
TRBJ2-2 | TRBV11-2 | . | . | TGTGCCAGCAGTTTGTACGGGGAGCTGTTTTTT | CASSLYGELFF
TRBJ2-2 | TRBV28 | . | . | TGTGCCAGCAGCCCTCCAGAGACAGGCATGTGGGAGCTGTTTTTT | CASSPPETGMWELFF
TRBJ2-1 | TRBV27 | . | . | TGTGCCAGCTGCCCTAACCGCGTCCAGAACAATGAGCAGTTCTTC | CASCPNRVQNNEQFF
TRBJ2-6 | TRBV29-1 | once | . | TGCAGCGTTGTCAGATCTGGGGCCAACGTCCTGACTTTC | CSVVRSGANVLTF
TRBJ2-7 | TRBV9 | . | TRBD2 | TGTGCCAGCAGCGCAGGGACACCGGGACTAGCGGGAGGCCGCGGGAACGAGCAGTACTTC | CASSAGTPGLAGGRGNEQYF
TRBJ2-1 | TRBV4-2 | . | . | TGTGCCAGCAGCTCCCGGTACAATGAGCAGTTCTTC | CASSSRYNEQFF
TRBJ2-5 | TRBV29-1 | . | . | TGCAGCGTTGAATTCGGGAGCGGAAGAGAGACCCAGTACTTC | CSVEFGSGRETQYF
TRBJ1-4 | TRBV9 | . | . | TGTGCCAGCAGCGCCAAACAGGGACCAAATGAAAAACTGTTTTTT | CASSAKQGPNEKLFF
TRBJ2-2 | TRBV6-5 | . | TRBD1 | TGTGCCAGCAGTTACGAAGACAGGGCGTACGGGGAGCTGTTTTTT | CASSYEDRAYGELFF
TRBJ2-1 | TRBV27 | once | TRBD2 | TGTGCCAGCAGTTCCCTGGTGAGCGGGGACTACAATGAGCAGTTCTTC | CASSSLVSGDYNEQFF
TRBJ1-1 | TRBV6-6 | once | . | TGTGCCAGCAGTTACTCGACAGGTAAAGCTTTCTTT | CASSYSTGKAFF
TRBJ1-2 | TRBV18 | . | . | TGTGCCAGCTCACCCGCAGCCTCCCGGGGGGGCTACACCTTC | CASSPAASRGGYTF